The entry below describes one TCR beta chain. The antigen remains unidentified. Documented time point: patch test 2, 6 weeks after DPC sensitization. The treatment was: therapeutic diphenylcyclopropenone sensitization with weekly scalp DPC. V gave up 3 bases and J gave up 0 bases, with 21 bases separating them. There are 19 residues in the CDR3. Germline CDR1 reads LNHDA; CDR2 reads SQIVND (reference sequence). The entry originates in a study of human T cells and chemical hapten exposure. About the research overall: Weekly administration of diphenylcyclopropenone to the scalp of patients continued throughout the approximately 24-week study. Study conclusions and caveats: TCRs above 1 in 1000 frequency stayed constant with DPC sensitization.

One entry per CDR3 protein, called by TCRdb with MiXCR from the RACE reads. The sample gives approximately 91,000 distinct CDR3 sequences, around a tenth of which show up once; around 1.5% is in the top ten. The chain uses TRBV19 and TRBJ1-5, with D perhaps matching TRBD1 (5 bases). The sequence was collected from a man younger than 35 with alopecia areata. Some clones in this sample may be carry-over from other donors' samples. Sequencing was performed on whole blood, taken in connection with sensitization to the hapten diphenylcyclopropenone (DPC). The chain's CDR3 is CASSILWTLGYFSNQPQHF. In DNA, the CDR3 is TGTGCCAGTAGTATTCTATGGACACTGGGATATTTTAGCAATCAGCCCCAGCATTTT. Full variable domain (outside the CDR3, taken from reference TRBV19 and TRBJ1-5): DGGITQSPKYLFRKEGQNVTLSCEQNLNHDAMYWYRQDPGQGLRLIYYSQIVNDFQKGDIAEGYSVSREKKESFPLTVTSAQKNPTAFYLCASSILWTLGYFSNQPQHFGDGTRLSIL.